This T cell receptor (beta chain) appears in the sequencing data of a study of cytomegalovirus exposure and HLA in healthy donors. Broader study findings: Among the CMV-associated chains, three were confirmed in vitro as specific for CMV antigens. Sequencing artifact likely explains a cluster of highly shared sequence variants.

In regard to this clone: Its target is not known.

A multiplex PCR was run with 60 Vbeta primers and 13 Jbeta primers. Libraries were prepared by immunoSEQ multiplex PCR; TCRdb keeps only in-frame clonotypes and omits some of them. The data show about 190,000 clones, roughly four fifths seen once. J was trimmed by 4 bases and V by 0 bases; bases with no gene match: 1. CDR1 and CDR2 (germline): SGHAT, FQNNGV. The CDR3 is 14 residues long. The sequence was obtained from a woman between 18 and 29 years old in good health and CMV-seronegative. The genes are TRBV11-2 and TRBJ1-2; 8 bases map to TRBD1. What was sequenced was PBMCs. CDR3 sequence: CASSLETGVYGYTF. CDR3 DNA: TGTGCCAGCAGCTTAGAGACAGGGGTCTATGGCTACACCTTC. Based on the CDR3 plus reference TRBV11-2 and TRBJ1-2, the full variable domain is EAGVAQSPRYKIIEKRQSVAFWCNPISGHATLYWYQQILGQGPKLLIQFQNNGVVDDSQLPKDRFSAERLKGVDSTLKIQPAKLEDSAVYLCASSLETGVYGYTFGSGTRLTVV.